This passage covers 17 T cell receptor beta chains from one sample sequenced in a study of regulatory T cells in long-lasting Graves disease. The sample's time point: newly diagnosed GD, antithyroid drugs for less than 3 months. Isolated PBMC RNA provided the starting material for the TCR library. HTBI primers from iRepertoire and Arm-PCR of CDR3 regions yielded the TCR beta libraries. A single record per CDR3 protein comes from TCRdb applying MiXCR to the multiplex PCR reads. Here the sample spans around 500,000 distinct CDR3 sequences, approximately 12% being singletons. The same sample was also used in a study of T cells in Graves' hyperthyroidism and ophthalmopathy.

This specimen consisted of peripheral blood mononuclear cells (PBMCs), obtained at new diagnosis, from a patient treated with antithyroid drugs. The receptors originated from a man under 40 with Graves disease.

The chain couples TRBV6-1 to TRBJ1-4, with a weak D call TRBD1 (5 bases). The CDR3 is 16 amino acids. The V gene lost 6 bases and the J gene lost 0 bases, with 14 bases spanning the gap. CDR1 is MNHNS, CDR2 SASEGT, per germline. CDR3 bases: TGTGCCAGCAGACGACAGTTCTCTACAACTAATGAAAAACTGTTTTTT. It codes for CASRRQFSTTNEKLFF.

This clonotype was recorded a few times. This chain joins TRBV4-1 and TRBJ1-1; weak D call: TRBD1 (5 bases). CDR3 length equals 16 residues. V lost 2 bases and J 5 bases, leaving 18 bases between the germline ends. Germline-derived CDR1 and CDR2 are MGHRA and YSYEKL. CDR3 residues: CASSQTQGGGSTEAFF. The CDR3 bases are TGCGCCAGCAGCCAAACCCAAGGCGGGGGAAGTACTGAAGCTTTCTTT.

This clonotype was counted ten times or more. At one of its ends the junction is not consistent with the germline gene, which may arise from a read error. J is TRBJ2-1 and V is TRBV7-7; TRBD2 matches 8 bases. The CDR3 is 18 amino acids. Germline V gene sequence: CDR1 SSHAT, CDR2 FNYEAQ (reference sequence). The CDR3, as DNA: TGTGCTAGCAGCTCGACGCCCCCGCGGGAGGTATCCTACAATGAGCAGTTCTTC. Its translation: CASSSTPPREVSYNEQFF.

This clonotype was counted a few times. This chain links TRBV4-1 with TRBJ2-1; no clear D. Germline V gene data show CDR1 as MGHRA and CDR2 as YSYEKL. CDR3 length: 15 residues. V dropped 0 bases and J dropped 12 bases, with 18 bases sitting between them. CDR3 residues: CASSQDPGGMVGQFF. DNA for the CDR3: TGCGCCAGCAGCCAAGATCCGGGCGGTATGGTTGGGCAGTTCTTC.

This clonotype was counted a few times. The genes are TRBV5-1 and TRBJ2-1; perhaps D is TRBD1 or TRBD2 (5 bases each). The CDR3 contains 15 residues. The V gene lost 3 bases and the J gene lost 0 bases, with 10 bases spanning the gap. Germline V gene lookup returns CDR1 SGHRS and CDR2 YFSETQ. The CDR3 protein is CASSWGPISYNEQFF. Written as DNA, the CDR3 is TGCGCCAGCAGCTGGGGACCCATCTCCTACAATGAGCAGTTCTTC.

Only a few counts were recorded for this clonotype. The chain employs TRBV3-1 and TRBJ1-3; the D is unclear. The CDR3 spans 15 residues. From germline, CDR1 is LGHDT and CDR2 YNNKEL (reference sequence). V was trimmed by 1 base and J by 4 bases, leaving 11 bases between them. The DNA of the CDR3 is TGTGCCAGCAGCCAAGTTTTAGGAGCAGGAAACACCATATATTTT. Protein product: CASSQVLGAGNTIYF.

This clonotype has a handful of counts. This chain connects TRBV6-1 to TRBJ1-1; D remains unclear. V lost 9 bases, J lost 1 base, and 15 bases lay in between. CDR1 and CDR2 (germline): MNHNS, SASEGT. The CDR3 sequence is 14 residues long. This chain's CDR3 is CASGDLGKNTEAFF. The DNA for the CDR3 is TGTGCCAGTGGGGATCTGGGGAAGAACACTGAAGCTTTCTTT.

In its sample, this clonotype was seen a few times. The genes are TRBV25-1 and TRBJ1-3; TRBD1 is a possible D gene (6 bases). Deletions cut 1 base from V and 2 bases from J, with 12 bases between. From germline, CDR1 is MGHDK and CDR2 SYGVNS. This CDR3 is 16 amino acids long. The CDR3 DNA sequence: TGTGCCAGCAGTGAATTGGGCAGGGGAACTGGAAACACCATATATTTT. Translating gives CASSELGRGTGNTIYF. Full variable domain (remainder filled in from reference TRBV25-1 and TRBJ1-3): EADIYQTPRYLVIGTGKKITLECSQTMGHDKMYWYQQDPGMELHLIHYSYGVNSTEKGDLSSESTVSRIRTEHFPLTLESARPSHTSQYLCASSELGRGTGNTIYFGEGSWLTVV.

The chain links TRBV5-1 to TRBJ1-6, with D tentatively TRBD1 (6 bases). V was trimmed by 2 bases and J by 7 bases, leaving 19 bases between them. Germline V gene lookup returns CDR1 SGHRS and CDR2 YFSETQ. There are 17 residues in the CDR3. The CDR3 coding sequence is TGCGCCAGCAGCTTAAGGATACAGGGTAGAGAGAATTCACCCCTCCACTTT. Amino acids: CASSLRIQGRENSPLHF.

The sample holds many counts of this clonotype. This sequence joins TRBV19 and TRBJ2-3; the D is unclear. The CDR3 is 13 amino acids. Germline-derived CDR1 and CDR2 are LNHDA and SQIVND (reference sequence). V was cut by 3 bases and J by 4 bases, with 8 bases left in between. The CDR3 region is CASSIPPADTQYF. CDR3 DNA sequence: TGTGCCAGTAGTATCCCTCCAGCAGATACGCAGTATTTT.

At least ten counts were recorded for this clonotype. The chain has TRBV29-1 and TRBJ2-3; 7 bases align to TRBD2. Germline V CDR1 and CDR2: SQVTM, ANQGSEA. The CDR3 loop spans 15 amino acids. Losses at the gene ends were 5 bases for V and 4 bases for J; bases not matched to a gene: 12. The CDR3 spells CSVLAAPYMADTQYF. The CDR3 DNA reads as TGCAGCGTTCTAGCGGCCCCATATATGGCAGATACGCAGTATTTT.

This clonotype was found a few times. The chain uses TRBV12-3 or TRBV12-4 and TRBJ2-2, with D possibly being TRBD1 (5 bases). The CDR3 has 14 amino acids. The germline V and J ends were trimmed by 7 bases and 7 bases, with 16 bases remaining between them. The CDR3 nucleotides are TGTGCCAGCAACCGACAGTGGCAGAACGGGGAGCTGTTTTTT. It is translated as CASNRQWQNGELFF.

This chain uses TRBV9 with TRBJ1-4; D is unresolved. Germline CDR1 and CDR2: SGDLS and YYNGEE. This CDR3 comprises 14 residues. Trimming left V 0 bases short and J 12 bases short, with 15 bases between. The CDR3 DNA reads as TGTGCCAGCAGCGTAGCCGGGGAAGTCCGTCAACTGTTTTTT. Its translation: CASSVAGEVRQLFF.

This chain joins TRBV11-2 and TRBJ2-1; 10 bases align to TRBD2. The junction had 12 bases not matched to a gene; V was cut back by 5 bases and J by 8 bases. This CDR3 is built from 16 residues. Germline CDR1 is SGHAT and CDR2 is FQNNGV. The CDR3 region is CASSHSLAGEWDEQFF. The CDR3 nucleotides are TGTGCCAGCAGCCATTCCCTAGCGGGAGAATGGGATGAGCAGTTCTTC.

Concerning this clonotype itself: A read error likely explains this, since a far larger clone differs by one base. The chain joins TRBV11-2 to TRBJ1-4, with a tentative D call TRBD1 (5 bases). Germline V gene sequence: CDR1 SGHAT, CDR2 FQNNGV. The CDR3 extends over 14 amino acids. CDR3 protein: CASSPGQDNEKLLF. The CDR3 DNA follows: TGTGCCAGCAGCCCGGGGCAGGATAATGAAAAACTGCTTTTT.

This clonotype was found many times. J is TRBJ1-1 and V is TRBV20-1; 7 bases are a match to TRBD1. Trimming removed 1 base from V and 0 bases from J; junction bases left unmatched: 8. Germline V gene data show CDR1 as DFQATT and CDR2 as SNEGSKA (reference sequence). The CDR3 sequence is 16 residues long. The CDR3 nucleotides read TGCAGTGCTAGAGGTCGGGGACAGCTAATGAACACTGAAGCTTTCTTT. Translated, it gives CSARGRGQLMNTEAFF.

Worth noting for this clonotype: This probably arose from a read error, given a far larger clone one base away. V is TRBV6-1 and J is TRBJ2-3; 9 bases are shared with TRBD2. The CDR3 runs 19 residues. Per germline, CDR1 MNHNS and CDR2 SASEGT. Trimming took 8 bases from V and 5 from J; bases not matched to a gene: 23. The CDR3 here is CASSLSDGAGGGHGDTQYF. CDR3 DNA: TGTGCCAGCTCACTGTCGGATGGAGCGGGAGGAGGTCATGGAGATACGCAGTATTTT.